The rows below give T cell receptor beta chains drawn from one sample of a study of regulatory T cells in long-lasting Graves disease. One entry per CDR3 protein results from TCRdb running MiXCR on the multiplex PCR reads. Of about 430,000 distinct CDR3 sequences listed, 15% are singletons. This same sample was also taken into another study, of T cells in Graves' hyperthyroidism and ophthalmopathy.

Material: peripheral blood mononuclear cells (PBMCs), obtained at new diagnosis, from a patient treated with antithyroid drugs. These receptors originate from a woman in her thirties or forties with Graves disease. Both conserved end residues are part of each CDR3. The D gene is left open where the match is weak. The size of a clone is reported for some rows only, either as once, few or many, or as a class for expanded clones.

D gene | J gene | CDR3 length | V gene | clone size | CDR3 protein | CDR3 DNA
TRBD2 | TRBJ2-7 | 15 | TRBV30 | few | CAWNRIAGSSYEQYF | TGTGCCTGGAACCGTATAGCGGGGAGCTCCTACGAGCAGTACTTC
NA | TRBJ1-5 | 15 | TRBV11-3 | NA | CASSHGKYSNQPQHF | TGTGCCAGCAGCCACGGGAAATATAGCAATCAGCCCCAGCATTTT
NA | TRBJ2-1 | 10 | TRBV20-1 | NA | CSARENEQSF | TGCAGTGCTAGAGAAAATGAGCAGTCCTTC
NA | TRBJ1-4 | 13 | TRBV29-1 | NA | CSTGGATNEKLFF | TGCAGCACTGGGGGTGCAACTAATGAAAAACTGTTTTTT
NA | TRBJ1-2 | 11 | TRBV6-1 | many | CATTGVYGYTF | TGTGCCACCACGGGCGTCTATGGCTACACCTTC
NA | TRBJ2-7 | 15 | TRBV7-9 | many | CASSLGDSGSYEQYF | TGTGCCAGCAGCTTAGGCGATAGCGGCTCCTACGAGCAGTACTTC
TRBD1 | TRBJ2-7 | 14 | TRBV30 | NA | CAWSEDREIYEQYF | TGTGCCTGGAGTGAGGACAGGGAGATCTACGAGCAGTACTTC
TRBD1 | TRBJ2-7 | 14 | TRBV28 | many | CASSLEHRGYEQYF | TGTGCCAGCAGTTTAGAACACAGGGGTTACGAGCAGTACTTC
NA | TRBJ1-5 | 14 | TRBV24-1 | many | CATSDSDSNQPQHF | TGTGCCACCAGTGATTCGGACAGCAATCAGCCCCAGCATTTT
NA | TRBJ2-7 | 12 | TRBV2 | many | CASKPSSYEQYF | TGTGCCAGCAAGCCGTCCTCTTACGAGCAGTACTTC
TRBD1 | TRBJ2-5 | 16 | TRBV11-2 | many | CASSLEGTGGAETQYF | TGTGCCAGCAGCTTAGAGGGGACAGGGGGCGCGGAGACCCAGTACTTC
NA | TRBJ1-1 | 13 | TRBV2 | many | CASSGSWNTEAFF | TGTGCCAGCAGCGGAAGTTGGAACACTGAAGCTTTCTTT
TRBD1 | TRBJ1-2 | 16 | TRBV11-1 | many | CASSLGGTGQGYGYTF | TGTGCCAGCAGCTTAGGCGGTACCGGACAGGGTTATGGCTACACCTTC
TRBD1 | TRBJ2-5 | 12 | TRBV2 | many | CAGGQGGETQYF | TGTGCTGGGGGACAGGGCGGGGAGACCCAGTACTTC
TRBD2 | TRBJ2-3 | 16 | TRBV18 | NA | CASSPKAGGPTDTQYF | TGTGCCAGCTCACCAAAAGCGGGAGGCCCCACAGATACGCAGTATTTT
NA | TRBJ1-5 | 13 | TRBV12-3/TRBV12-4 | many | CASSFSENQPQHF | TGTGCCAGCAGTTTTTCAGAAAATCAGCCCCAGCATTTT
TRBD1 | TRBJ2-1 | 15 | TRBV27 | many | CASSLGQGGDNEQFF | TGTGCCAGCAGTTTGGGACAGGGGGGGGACAATGAGCAGTTCTTC
NA | TRBJ2-1 | 11 | TRBV7-8 | many | CASSPADEQFF | TGTGCCAGCAGTCCGGCGGATGAGCAGTTCTTC
NA | TRBJ2-7 | 17 | TRBV11-3 | few | CASSHWDLADPSYEQYF | TGTGCCAGCAGCCACTGGGACCTGGCAGATCCCTCCTACGAGCAGTACTTC